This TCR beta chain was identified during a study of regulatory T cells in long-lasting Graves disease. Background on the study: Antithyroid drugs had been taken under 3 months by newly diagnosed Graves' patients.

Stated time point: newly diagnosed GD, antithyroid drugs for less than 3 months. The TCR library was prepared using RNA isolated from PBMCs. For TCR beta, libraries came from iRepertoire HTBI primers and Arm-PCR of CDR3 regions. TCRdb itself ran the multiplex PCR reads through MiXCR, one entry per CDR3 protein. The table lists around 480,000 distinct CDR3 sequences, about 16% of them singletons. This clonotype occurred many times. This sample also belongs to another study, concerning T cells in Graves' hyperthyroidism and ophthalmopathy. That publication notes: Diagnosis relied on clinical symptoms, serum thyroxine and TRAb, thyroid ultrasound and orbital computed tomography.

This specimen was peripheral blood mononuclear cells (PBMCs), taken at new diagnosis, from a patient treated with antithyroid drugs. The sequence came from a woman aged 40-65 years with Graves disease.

Here the CDR3 DNA reads TGTGCTAGTGGTTTTGATTTGGGGACCGCTGGCTACACCTTC. Residues: CASGFDLGTAGYTF. The V call is TRBV12-5, the J call TRBJ1-2; TRBD1 is a possible D gene (5 bases). The CDR3 is made up of 14 amino acids. With 3 bases removed from V and 7 bases from J, the gap between germline ends came to 15 bases. Germline values: CDR1 LGHNT, CDR2 FRNRAP.